Shown below are 32 T cell receptor beta chains from a single sample sequenced in a study of identical twins listed by TCRdb under 2016. Library preparation employed 5' RACE. The sequencer was an Illumina HiSeq 2000. The public reads were reprocessed in TCRdb via fastp at Q25 and MiXCR, keeping in-frame beta chains. CDR3 protein sequences are deduplicated, and each keeps its most common genes and DNA. A total of 400,000 or so distinct CDR3 sequences appear in this sample, about 9% of them only once. The ten largest clones capture 8% to 10% of the sample. The sequenced material came from naive T cells sorted from blood. Per the publication, the cell subset or site label means: cells isolated with a human naive T-cell isolation kit. These TCRs come from a woman between 45 and 65 years old in good health.

The chain recombines TRBV11-2 with TRBJ2-6; no firm D call. Trimming left V 0 bases short and J 0 bases short, with 9 bases between. Germline CDR1 SGHAT, CDR2 FQNNGV. This CDR3 spans 17 amino acids. The CDR3 DNA follows: TGTGCCAGCAGCTTAGATCTTTGGGCCTCTGGGGCCAACGTCCTGACTTTC. It translates to CASSLDLWASGANVLTF. Full variable domain (remainder filled in from reference TRBV11-2 and TRBJ2-6): EAGVAQSPRYKIIEKRQSVAFWCNPISGHATLYWYQQILGQGPKLLIQFQNNGVVDDSQLPKDRFSAERLKGVDSTLKIQPAKLEDSAVYLCASSLDLWASGANVLTFGAGSRLTVL.

This clonotype was detected a few times. V and J are TRBV20-1 and TRBJ1-1; tentative D call: TRBD1 (5 bases). With 2 bases removed from V and 3 bases from J, the gap between germline ends came to 7 bases. There are 12 residues in the CDR3. Germline values: CDR1 DFQATT, CDR2 SNEGSKA (reference sequence). CDR3 DNA: TGCAGTGCTAGAAGAGGGGACACTGAAGCTTTCTTT. Encoded protein: CSARRGDTEAFF.

This clonotype showed up just a few times. This rearrangement joins TRBV5-1 to TRBJ2-7; TRBD1 might be the D (6 bases). This CDR3 comprises 14 residues. Trimming removed 1 base at V and 5 bases at J, with 13 bases between. Germline CDR1 and CDR2: SGHRS and YFSETQ. The CDR3 protein is CASSLTTYRDEQYF. In DNA, the CDR3 is TGCGCCAGCAGCTTGACCACCTACAGGGACGAGCAGTACTTC.

Ten or more counts support this clonotype. The chain carries TRBV4-1 and TRBJ1-4; D may be TRBD1 (5 bases). The CDR3 is made up of 12 amino acids. CDR1 is MGHRA, CDR2 YSYEKL, per germline. V dropped 6 bases and J dropped 5 bases, with 7 bases sitting between them. The CDR3 nucleotides read TGCGCCAGCAGTAGGGGAAATGAAAAACTGTTTTTT. Residues: CASSRGNEKLFF.

The rearrangement links TRBV29-1 to TRBJ2-7; D is perhaps TRBD2 (5 bases). The germline CDR1 and CDR2 sequences are SQVTM and ANQGSEA. V was cut by 4 bases and J by 2 bases, with 12 bases left in between. The CDR3 runs to 13 residues. CDR3 amino acids: CSVGSVNAYEQYF. In DNA, the CDR3 is TGCAGCGTTGGTAGCGTGAATGCCTACGAGCAGTACTTC.

This clonotype was seen at least ten times. V and J are TRBV3-1 and TRBJ2-3; D call uncertain. The CDR3 is 15 residues long. Germline assignment: CDR1 LGHDT and CDR2 YNNKEL (reference sequence). Trimming removed 1 base at V and 0 bases at J, with 8 bases between. The CDR3 DNA sequence: TGTGCCAGCAGCCAAGTTGCTGGGAGCACAGATACGCAGTATTTT. Translation gives CASSQVAGSTDTQYF.

This chain connects TRBV5-6 to TRBJ1-1, with D uncertain. Trimming removed 3 bases at V and 5 bases at J, with 5 bases between. The germline CDR1 and CDR2 sequences are SGHDT and YYEEEE. The CDR3 has 11 residues. The CDR3 loop is CASSSATEAFF. CDR3 DNA sequence: TGTGCCAGCAGCTCCGCAACTGAAGCTTTCTTT. The full variable domain, in which reference TRBV5-6 and TRBJ1-1 provide the parts outside the CDR3, is DAGVTQSPTHLIKTRGQQVTLRCSPKSGHDTVSWYQQALGQGPQFIFQYYEEEERQRGNFPDRFSGHQFPNYSSELNVNALLLGDSALYLCASSSATEAFFGQGTRLTVV.

This clonotype has just a few counts. The gene calls are TRBV10-3 and TRBJ2-3, with 12 bases that match TRBD2. With V trimmed by 2 bases and J by 5 bases, 5 bases remained unmatched. In germline, CDR1 is ENHRY, CDR2 SYGVKD. The CDR3 covers 16 residues. CDR3 amino acids: CAISEPSGRAVDTQYF. The CDR3 DNA reads TGTGCCATCAGTGAGCCTAGCGGGAGGGCCGTAGATACGCAGTATTTT.

There are many counts of this clonotype. The V gene is TRBV6-5, the J gene TRBJ2-5, with 12 bases fitting TRBD2. Germline CDR1 reads MNHEY; CDR2 reads SVGAGI. The CDR3 runs 14 residues. Trimming cost V 5 bases and J 6 bases; bases outside gene matches: 4. The CDR3 bases are TGTGCCAGCAGTCCACTAGCGGGAGGACAGACCCAGTACTTC. Its protein product is CASSPLAGGQTQYF.

In this sample, this clonotype turned up a few times. This chain connects TRBV3-1 to TRBJ2-1; D might be TRBD2 (5 bases). CDR3 length equals 14 residues. Trimming removed 1 base from V and 8 bases from J, with 12 bases in between. Germline CDR1 is LGHDT and CDR2 is YNNKEL (reference sequence). The CDR3 spells CASSQGSWRYEQFF. The CDR3 coding sequence is TGTGCCAGCAGCCAAGGGTCTTGGAGGTATGAGCAGTTCTTC.

This clonotype was seen a few times. This chain uses TRBV2 with TRBJ2-5, with D perhaps TRBD1 (5 bases). This CDR3 contains 15 residues. Germline values: CDR1 SNHLY, CDR2 FYNNEI. The V end lost 5 bases, the J end lost 0 bases, and 13 bases lay between the germline ends. This CDR3 is CASSFKGKYQETQYF. CDR3 nucleotides: TGTGCCAGCAGTTTTAAGGGGAAGTACCAAGAGACCCAGTACTTC.

The sample holds many counts of this clonotype. The chain carries TRBV4-2 and TRBJ1-2; a weak D match, TRBD1 (6 bases). Germline V gene sequence: CDR1 LGHNA, CDR2 YNFKEQ. Trimming removed 0 bases from V and 4 bases from J, with 12 bases in between. The CDR3 runs 15 residues. The CDR3 DNA reads TGTGCCAGCAGCCAAGATCGACAGGTGGTCTATGGCTACACCTTC. This encodes CASSQDRQVVYGYTF.

A word on this clonotype: Since a much larger clone is just one base distant, this may be a read error. V gene TRBV10-3 combines with J gene TRBJ2-2; D might be TRBD1 or TRBD2, each matching 5 bases. Germline V gives CDR1 ENHRY, CDR2 SYGVKD. This CDR3 is built from 16 residues. The CDR3 nucleotides read TGTGCCATCCCAGTGAGGGCAGGGTTGAACACCGGGGACCTGTTTTTT. Encoded protein: CAIPVRAGLNTGDLFF.

The rearrangement uses TRBV9 and TRBJ2-7; 10 bases fit TRBD2. Germline CDR1 and CDR2: SGDLS and YYNGEE. This CDR3 spans 15 amino acids. J lost 4 bases, V lost 4 bases, and 8 bases had no gene match. Written as DNA, the CDR3 is TGTGCCAGCAGCTTCAGAGCGGGAGGGCCGTACGAGCAGTACTTC. Translated: CASSFRAGGPYEQYF.

V gene TRBV19 combines with J gene TRBJ1-1; D gene unclear. V lost 4 bases, J lost 0 bases, and 9 bases lay in between. The CDR3 totals 14 residues. Per the germline V gene, CDR1 is LNHDA and CDR2 is SQIVND (reference sequence). CDR3 sequence (DNA): TGTGCCAGTAGTAAGGGTGGCCTGAACACTGAAGCTTTCTTT. Translating gives CASSKGGLNTEAFF.

DNA for the CDR3: TGTGCCAGCAGGGACCGGGACCATTACAATGAGCAGTTCTTC. It codes for CASRDRDHYNEQFF. This chain uses TRBV5-4 with TRBJ2-1; D tentatively fits TRBD1 or TRBD2 (5 bases each). In germline, CDR1 is SGHNT, CDR2 YYREEE (reference sequence). Trimming cost V 5 bases and J 4 bases, with 13 bases left between them. The CDR3 runs to 14 residues.

V is TRBV30 and J is TRBJ1-1; D gene ambiguous. Trimming pared 0 bases from V and 1 base from J, leaving 9 bases between. The V gene's germline CDR1 is GTSNPN and CDR2 SVGIG (reference sequence). The CDR3 has 14 residues. Here the CDR3 DNA reads TGTGCCTGGAGTGTAGGGTCGGGGAACACTGAAGCTTTCTTT. Protein: CAWSVGSGNTEAFF.

The chain carries TRBV27 and TRBJ1-5; possible D gene TRBD1, 5 bases. Germline lookup yields CDR1 MNHEY and CDR2 SMNVEV (reference sequence). The CDR3 is made up of 14 amino acids. Trimming removed 5 bases at V and 6 bases at J, with 14 bases between. The CDR3 DNA reads as TGTGCCAGCAGTCTTCAGGGCTCCGGTCAGCCCCAGCATTTT. Translating it yields CASSLQGSGQPQHF.

This chain uses TRBV9 with TRBJ2-6; TRBD1 matches 7 bases. CDR3 length: 18 residues. CDR1 and CDR2 from the germline V gene are SGDLS and YYNGEE. The junction had 11 bases not matched to a gene; V was cut back by 5 bases and J by 0 bases. In DNA form, the CDR3 reads TGTGCCAGCAGTGATAAGACAGGGTATCACTCTGGGGCCAACGTCCTGACTTTC. It encodes CASSDKTGYHSGANVLTF.

This clonotype showed up many times. The rearrangement links TRBV10-3 to TRBJ2-1, with 15 bases aligning to TRBD2. This CDR3 contains 19 residues. Germline V gene sequence: CDR1 ENHRY, CDR2 SYGVKD. J was trimmed by 4 bases and V by 3 bases; bases with no gene match: 10. The CDR3 region is CAISDSGLAGGPKYNEQFF. CDR3 coding DNA: TGTGCCATCAGTGATAGTGGACTAGCGGGAGGGCCGAAGTACAATGAGCAGTTCTTC.

The CDR3 loop reads CASSPGRARELSNEQFF. In DNA, the CDR3 is TGCGCCAGCAGCCCCGGTCGAGCGCGGGAGTTGTCCAATGAGCAGTTCTTC. The rearrangement links TRBV4-1 to TRBJ2-1; 7 bases line up with TRBD2. V lost 4 bases to trimming and J lost 6 bases; unmatched junction nucleotides: 15. The CDR3 has 17 residues. Germline values: CDR1 MGHRA, CDR2 YSYEKL.

About this clonotype itself: A clone one base away is much larger, so this may be a read error. This chain joins TRBV5-1 and TRBJ2-2; 8 bases line up with TRBD1. From germline, CDR1 is SGHRS and CDR2 YFSETQ. CDR3 length: 16 residues. The CDR3 nucleotides read TGCGCCAGCAGCTTTGACAGGGGATATAACACCAGGGAGCTGTTTTTT. Translating it yields CASSFDRGYNTRELFF.

V is TRBV5-1 and J is TRBJ2-1; possibly TRBD2 for D (5 bases). The V gene's germline CDR1 is SGHRS and CDR2 YFSETQ. V lost 0 bases to trimming and J lost 0 bases, with 10 bases between them. The CDR3 is 16 residues long. Here the CDR3 reads CASSLEAANSYNEQFF. The CDR3 region has the DNA TGCGCCAGCAGCTTGGAAGCGGCTAACTCCTACAATGAGCAGTTCTTC.

The rearrangement joins TRBV7-9 to TRBJ1-6, with D possibly TRBD1 on 5 matching bases. From germline, CDR1 is SEHNR and CDR2 FQNEAQ (reference sequence). CDR3 length: 15 residues. V was pared by 4 bases and J by 7 bases, with 14 bases between. CDR3 sequence: CASSSTGTENSPLHF. CDR3 coding DNA: TGTGCCAGCAGCTCGACCGGGACGGAAAATTCACCCCTCCACTTT.

The chain combines TRBV6-2 or TRBV6-3 with TRBJ2-1, with D maybe TRBD2 (6 bases). Germline lookup yields CDR1 MNHEY and CDR2 SVGEGT. V lost 7 bases and J 3 bases, leaving 19 bases between the germline ends. This CDR3 is built from 16 residues. In DNA, the CDR3 is TGTGCCAGCAACCCCAGCGGGTTCTCCTACTACAATGAGCAGTTCTTC. Protein sequence: CASNPSGFSYYNEQFF.

The J gene is TRBJ2-6, the V gene TRBV24-1; possible D gene TRBD1, 6 bases. Trimming took 3 bases from V and 2 from J, leaving 10 bases between them. CDR1 and CDR2 from the germline V gene are KGHDR and SFDVKD. The CDR3 totals 16 residues. CDR3 in amino acids: CATSDPSGAGANVLTF. The CDR3, as DNA: TGTGCCACCAGTGATCCATCAGGGGCTGGGGCCAACGTCCTGACTTTC.

This clonotype turned up a few times. CDR3 sequence: CASSDQQGAGETQYF. CDR3 sequence (DNA): TGTGCCAGCAGTGACCAACAGGGGGCTGGAGAGACCCAGTACTTC. The chain carries TRBV25-1 and TRBJ2-5; 9 bases map to TRBD1. Trimming cost V 3 bases and J 4 bases; bases outside gene matches: 6. This CDR3 comprises 15 residues. Germline assignment: CDR1 MGHDK and CDR2 SYGVNS.

This clonotype has more than one count but fewer than ten. V and J are TRBV7-8 and TRBJ2-3; 7 nucleotides align to TRBD2. Germline assignment: CDR1 SGHVS and CDR2 FQNEAQ. J was trimmed by 4 bases and V by 1 base; bases with no gene match: 2. The CDR3 runs 14 residues. The CDR3 DNA reads TGTGCCAGCAGCTTAGTGGGGAGGGCAGATACGCAGTATTTT. Translating gives CASSLVGRADTQYF.

Details on this clonotype: Just one base apart from a much larger clone, this may be a read error. The V call is TRBV20-1, the J call TRBJ1-1, with 7 bases that match TRBD1. Germline V gene lookup returns CDR1 DFQATT and CDR2 SNEGSKA (reference sequence). The CDR3 covers 16 residues. In nucleotides, the CDR3 is TGCAGTGCTAGCGCCCTGACAGGGAGGGTGAACCCTGAAGCTTTCTTT. Its protein is CSASALTGRVNPEAFF.

This chain links TRBV29-1 with TRBJ2-1; no clear D. Per the germline V gene, CDR1 is SQVTM and CDR2 is ANQGSEA. CDR3 length: 11 amino acids. Trimming removed 4 bases from V and 6 bases from J, with 7 bases in between. The CDR3 nucleotides are TGCAGCGTTGTAGGGTTCAATGAGCAGTTCTTC. Translating gives CSVVGFNEQFF.

This clonotype was seen repeatedly, ten times or more. The chain is built from TRBV5-1 and TRBJ2-3, with 7 nucleotides matching TRBD2. The CDR3 length is 14 residues. V shed 1 base, J shed 6 bases, and the junction held 5 bases outside the gene matches. Looked up from germline, CDR1 is SGHRS and CDR2 is YFSETQ. The CDR3 sequence is CASSLRQGGDTQYF. In DNA form, the CDR3 reads TGCGCCAGCAGCTTGCGGCAGGGAGGGGATACGCAGTATTTT.

Only a few counts were recorded for this clonotype. This chain uses TRBV4-1 with TRBJ2-1; D possibly corresponds to TRBD2 (6 bases). Trimming removed 1 base from V and 7 bases from J, with 11 bases in between. This CDR3 contains 14 residues. CDR1 and CDR2 (germline): MGHRA, YSYEKL. CDR3 DNA: TGCGCCAGCAGCCAAGGGATAGCGGCTAATGAGCAGTTCTTC. Protein product: CASSQGIAANEQFF.